This is a list of T cell receptor beta chains from one sample in a study of T-cell reconstitution after alpha-beta-depleted transplantation in children. From the PCR reads, TCRdb called clonotypes with MiXCR, one entry per CDR3 protein. The sample holds hundreds of thousands of distinct CDR3 sequences; over 25% are singletons and the top ten take around 2.3%. Sequences were derived from PBMCs from the stem cell graft donor, sampled from the stem cell graft. These receptors were taken from a human donor who donated a stem cell graft to a child with aplastic anemia. Each CDR3 is given without its conserved first and last residue. Only part of the rows carry a size: once, few, many, or a class if the clone is expanded.

TRBJ2-1	TRBV7-9	few	ASSIGTFNEQF
TRBJ1-1	TRBV5-1	few	ASSLEGTTEAF
TRBJ2-2	TRBV12-3/TRBV12-4	many	ASSFNTGELF
TRBJ1-1	TRBV4-2	.	ASSQDQGGTEAF
TRBJ2-3	TRBV20-1	.	SARGLAGYTDTQY
TRBJ2-7	TRBV11-1	.	ASVGRNSYEQY
TRBJ2-1	TRBV14	.	ASSQDAGSGYNEQF
TRBJ2-1	TRBV6-2/TRBV6-3	few	ASSYPGLANYNEQF
TRBJ2-1	TRBV5-5	.	ASSPQKVASGNEQF
TRBJ2-2	TRBV20-1	.	SASLPTGELF
TRBJ2-1	TRBV11-2	few	ASSLQDLAGGSYNEQF
TRBJ2-7	TRBV29-1	many	SVAWPGQGIKQY
TRBJ2-1	TRBV30	.	ACLPQPGRASEQF
TRBJ1-1	TRBV5-1	few	ASSLVSGVNTEAF
TRBJ1-1	TRBV7-8	.	ASSFRSGYLNTEAF
TRBJ2-1	TRBV11-2	once	ASKTGGHEQF
TRBJ2-6	TRBV6-2/TRBV6-3	once	ASTNIGRVSGANVLT
TRBJ2-6	TRBV3-1	once	ASSQRMLSGANVLT
TRBJ1-1	TRBV6-1	.	ASSVWGSTEAF
TRBJ1-2	TRBV5-1	few	ASSYRTGANYGYT
TRBJ2-1	TRBV7-2	.	ASSGLSGRVHNEQF
TRBJ2-7	TRBV7-6	.	ASSPRGSRDYEQY
TRBJ2-1	TRBV7-3	.	ASSPSPAGGFGEQF
TRBJ2-3	TRBV6-1	.	ASSQDRELDTQY